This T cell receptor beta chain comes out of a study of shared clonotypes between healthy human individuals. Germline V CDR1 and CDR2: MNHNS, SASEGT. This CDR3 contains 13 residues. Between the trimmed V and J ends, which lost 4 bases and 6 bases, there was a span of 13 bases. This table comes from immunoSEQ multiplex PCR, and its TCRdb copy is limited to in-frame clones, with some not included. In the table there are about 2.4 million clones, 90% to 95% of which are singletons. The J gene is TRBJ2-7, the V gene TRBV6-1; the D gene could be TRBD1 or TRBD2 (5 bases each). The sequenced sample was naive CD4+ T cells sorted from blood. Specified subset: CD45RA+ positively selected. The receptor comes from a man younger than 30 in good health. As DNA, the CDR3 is TGTGCCAGCAGTGTGGTGTGGGGGTCCGAGCAGTACTTC. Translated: CASSVVWGSEQYF.